This TCR beta chain was captured in a study of cytomegalovirus exposure and HLA in healthy donors. Study-wide points: Reportedly, fewer N-insertions than the 666-donor mean appeared in an Asian-associated ancestry cluster in a later analysis. TCR association rates varied by HLA locus in a later analysis, with DRB1 highest and HLA-C lowest.

With 60 Vbeta and 13 Jbeta primers, the PCR was carried out. TCRdb keeps only in-frame clones here, not all; method: immunoSEQ multiplex PCR. The sample table sets out around 65,000 clones. Details on this clone: Its matching antigen is unknown.

CDR3 length: 15 amino acids. Trimming removed 3 bases from V and 6 bases from J, with 18 bases in between. The germline V gene encodes CDR1 SGDLS and CDR2 YYNGEE. Material for sequencing was PBMCs. The chain is built from TRBV9 and TRBJ1-2, with D maybe TRBD1 (5 bases). The sequence derives from a boy younger than 18 in good health and CMV-seronegative. Written as DNA, the CDR3 is TGTGCCAGCAGCGACGCGGGGCTTGCGGTAAATGGCTACACCTTC. Translated, it gives CASSDAGLAVNGYTF.